This is a list of T cell receptor beta chains from one sample in a study of blood T cell repertoires in COVID-19. The protocol was immunoSEQ multiplex PCR, while the TCRdb copy is restricted to in-frame clones and leaves out a portion. The sample holds some 530,000 clones, about 88% seen once. The sequenced material came from PBMCs or T cells enriched from blood (not recorded which). The receptors were sampled from a woman aged 60-75 years who had recovered from COVID-19. Each CDR3 is given with its conserved first and last residue. D genes are given only for firm matches. Where a row states a size, it is once, few, many or the class of an expanded clone; other rows omit it.

abundance: NA; j_gene: TRBJ1-5; v_gene: TRBV28; d_gene: TRBD1; CDR3aa: CASSLPGTVNQPQHF; CDR3nt: TGTGCCAGCAGTTTACCTGGGACAGTCAATCAGCCCCAGCATTTT
abundance: NA; j_gene: TRBJ2-6; v_gene: TRBV18; d_gene: NA; CDR3aa: CASSPLDQGSGANVLTF; CDR3nt: TGTGCCAGCTCACCATTAGACCAGGGTTCCGGGGCCAACGTCCTGACTTTC
abundance: NA; j_gene: TRBJ1-2; v_gene: TRBV20-1; d_gene: NA; CDR3aa: CSASSPGDGYTF; CDR3nt: TGCAGTGCTAGTTCGCCAGGTGATGGCTACACCTTC
abundance: once; j_gene: TRBJ1-2; v_gene: TRBV5-8; d_gene: NA; CDR3aa: CASTQLGRGNGYTF; CDR3nt: TGTGCCAGCACCCAACTTGGTCGGGGAAATGGCTACACCTTC
abundance: NA; j_gene: TRBJ2-1; v_gene: TRBV7-2; d_gene: TRBD2; CDR3aa: CASRSGTSGYNEQFF; CDR3nt: TGTGCCAGCAGATCCGGGACTAGCGGTTACAATGAGCAGTTCTTC
abundance: once; j_gene: TRBJ2-7; v_gene: TRBV7-8; d_gene: TRBD2; CDR3aa: CASSLDGGAEPLLYEQYF; CDR3nt: TGTGCCAGCAGCTTAGACGGGGGGGCTGAACCGCTCCTCTACGAGCAGTACTTC
abundance: NA; j_gene: TRBJ2-1; v_gene: TRBV28; d_gene: TRBD2; CDR3aa: CATRGGAYNEQFF; CDR3nt: TGTGCCACGCGCGGGGGGGCCTACAATGAGCAGTTCTTC
abundance: NA; j_gene: TRBJ2-1; v_gene: TRBV11-2; d_gene: NA; CDR3aa: CASTKGVAGLGNEQFF; CDR3nt: TGTGCCAGCACCAAAGGGGTGGCGGGGTTAGGGAATGAGCAGTTCTTC
abundance: NA; j_gene: TRBJ1-5; v_gene: TRBV19; d_gene: NA; CDR3aa: CASSPRAPLHQPQHF; CDR3nt: TGTGCCAGTAGTCCGCGGGCCCCCCTCCATCAGCCCCAGCATTTT
abundance: NA; j_gene: TRBJ2-7; v_gene: TRBV18; d_gene: TRBD1; CDR3aa: CASSAGQEMSREQYF; CDR3nt: TGTGCCAGCTCCGCCGGACAGGAGATGTCTCGCGAGCAGTACTTC
abundance: NA; j_gene: TRBJ1-6; v_gene: TRBV3-1/TRBV3-2; d_gene: NA; CDR3aa: CASSQQGGESPLHF; CDR3nt: TGTGCCAGCAGCCAACAGGGAGGAGAATCACCCCTCCACTTT
abundance: many; j_gene: TRBJ1-2; v_gene: TRBV11-2; d_gene: TRBD1; CDR3aa: CASSLGQGIGYGYTF; CDR3nt: TGTGCCAGCAGCCTAGGACAGGGGATCGGCTATGGCTACACCTTC
abundance: once; j_gene: TRBJ1-1; v_gene: TRBV30; d_gene: TRBD1; CDR3aa: CAWSPPGQGTPEAFF; CDR3nt: TGTGCCTGGAGTCCCCCCGGACAGGGGACACCTGAAGCTTTCTTT
abundance: NA; j_gene: TRBJ1-6; v_gene: TRBV7-2; d_gene: NA; CDR3aa: CASQPGLTLNSPLHF; CDR3nt: TGTGCCAGCCAACCGGGACTGACACTTAATTCACCCCTCCACTTT
abundance: NA; j_gene: TRBJ2-6; v_gene: TRBV7-2; d_gene: NA; CDR3aa: CASSPTLGGGGANVLTF; CDR3nt: TGTGCCAGCAGCCCCACCTTGGGGGGGGGCGGGGCCAACGTCCTGACTTTC
abundance: NA; j_gene: TRBJ1-2; v_gene: TRBV5-1; d_gene: NA; CDR3aa: CASSPRRGGPPNYGYTF; CDR3nt: TGCGCCAGCAGCCCGAGGAGGGGCGGACCTCCTAACTATGGCTACACCTTC
abundance: NA; j_gene: TRBJ1-6; v_gene: TRBV7-2; d_gene: TRBD1; CDR3aa: CASSAQGQVNNSPLHF; CDR3nt: TGTGCCAGCAGCGCACAAGGACAGGTCAATAATTCACCCCTCCACTTT
abundance: NA; j_gene: TRBJ1-1; v_gene: TRBV19; d_gene: NA; CDR3aa: CASSRRTAGNTEAFF; CDR3nt: TGTGCCAGTAGTAGAAGGACAGCTGGGAACACTGAAGCTTTCTTT
abundance: NA; j_gene: TRBJ2-6; v_gene: TRBV10-3; d_gene: TRBD1; CDR3aa: CAISTGAGANVLTF; CDR3nt: TGTGCCATCAGTACAGGGGCTGGGGCCAACGTCCTGACTTTC
abundance: NA; j_gene: TRBJ2-7; v_gene: TRBV27; d_gene: NA; CDR3aa: CASNRWGRGGDEQYF; CDR3nt: TGTGCCAGCAATCGATGGGGCAGAGGGGGAGACGAGCAGTACTTC